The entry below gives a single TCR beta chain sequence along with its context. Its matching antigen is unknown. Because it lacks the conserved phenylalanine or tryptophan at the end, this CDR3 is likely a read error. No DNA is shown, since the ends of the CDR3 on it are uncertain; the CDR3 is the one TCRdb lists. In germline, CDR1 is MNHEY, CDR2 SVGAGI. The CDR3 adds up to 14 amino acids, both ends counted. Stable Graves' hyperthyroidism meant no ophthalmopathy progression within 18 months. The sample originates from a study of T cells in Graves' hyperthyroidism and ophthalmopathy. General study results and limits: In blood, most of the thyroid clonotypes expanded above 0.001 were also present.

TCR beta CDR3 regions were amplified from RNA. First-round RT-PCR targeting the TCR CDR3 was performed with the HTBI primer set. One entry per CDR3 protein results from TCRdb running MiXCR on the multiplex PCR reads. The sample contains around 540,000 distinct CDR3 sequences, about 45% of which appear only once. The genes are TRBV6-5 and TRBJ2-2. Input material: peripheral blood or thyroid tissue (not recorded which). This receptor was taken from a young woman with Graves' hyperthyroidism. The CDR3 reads CASSYSSHTGELVL.